A single sample is the source of the 26 T cell receptor beta chains below, sequenced in a study of beta chain features in type 1 diabetes. Expressed TCRB transcripts were sequenced because the isolated RNA had all been reverse transcribed beforehand. Profiled with immunoSEQ multiplex PCR; TCRdb holds only in-frame clones, not every one. The sample consists of around 400,000 clones, roughly 12% of them appearing once. Sequencing was done on a sample of naive CD4+ T cells from blood. These receptors were collected from a man between 18 and 29 years old in good health.

The chain employs TRBV11-2 and TRBJ1-4, with TRBD1 identical over 9 bases. V was clipped by 5 bases and J by 8 bases; unmatched bases: 18. Per germline, CDR1 SGHAT and CDR2 FQNNGV. This CDR3 region has 18 residues. Here the CDR3 reads CASSPRPRTGAISEKLFF. CDR3 nucleotide sequence: TGTGCCAGCAGCCCACGTCCAAGGACAGGGGCCATCTCAGAAAAACTGTTTTTT.

The sample holds a few counts of this clone. The chain is built from TRBV5-1 and TRBJ2-5, with 14 positions matching TRBD2. Germline V gives CDR1 SGHRS, CDR2 YFSETQ. The length of the CDR3 is 17 residues. J was trimmed by 2 bases and V by 2 bases; bases with no gene match: 5. CDR3 DNA: TGCGCCAGCAGCTTACCGGGACTAGCGGGGGAACAAGAGACCCAGTACTTC. Protein product: CASSLPGLAGEQETQYF.

The rearrangement links TRBV19 to TRBJ1-5; D remains ambiguous. The CDR3 covers 14 residues. Germline V gene sequence: CDR1 LNHDA, CDR2 SQIVND (reference sequence). Trimming stripped 5 bases from V and 4 bases from J, with 12 bases between. The DNA for the CDR3 is TGTGCCAGTAGTGGAGGGCAATTAAATCAGCCCCAGCATTTT. Amino acids: CASSGGQLNQPQHF.

Only a few counts were recorded for this clone. The chain combines TRBV5-1 with TRBJ2-3, with 10 bases lining up with TRBD1. Germline-derived CDR1 and CDR2 are SGHRS and YFSETQ. J was trimmed by 0 bases and V by 0 bases; bases with no gene match: 4. There are 17 residues in the CDR3. The CDR3: CASSLGRGQGSTDTQYF. Written as DNA, the CDR3 is TGCGCCAGCAGCTTGGGTAGGGGACAGGGGAGCACAGATACGCAGTATTTT.

This clone was counted between two and nine times. Other nucleotide sequences from this sample produce the same CDR3. The genes are TRBV30 and TRBJ1-1; TRBD1 might be the D (6 bases). CDR3 length: 13 residues. V was clipped by 2 bases and J by 3 bases, with 10 bases between them. CDR1 GTSNPN and CDR2 SVGIG come from the germline V gene (reference sequence). Here the CDR3 DNA reads TGTGCCTGGAGTACGGCAGGGGACACTGAAGCTTTCTTT. Its protein is CAWSTAGDTEAFF.

This clone was detected a few times. This chain joins TRBV7-3 and TRBJ1-1, with D uncertain. V lost 2 bases and J 6 bases, leaving 10 bases between the germline ends. CDR1 and CDR2 from the germline V gene are SGHTA and FQGTGA. This CDR3 comprises 13 residues. The CDR3 DNA is TGTGCCAGCAGCTTAGGCTCAGGATCTGAAGCTTTCTTT. As protein: CASSLGSGSEAFF. The complete variable domain, with remaining parts taken from reference TRBV7-3 and TRBJ1-1, reads GAGVSQTPSNKVTEKGKYVELRCDPISGHTALYWYRQSLGQGPEFLIYFQGTGAADDSGLPNDRFFAVRPEGSVSTLKIQRTERGDSAVYLCASSLGSGSEAFFGQGTRLTVV.

The rearrangement uses TRBV7-2 and TRBJ2-5; TRBD1 matches 11 bases. The V gene end was trimmed by 4 bases and the J gene end by 3 bases; junction bases not matched to a gene: 7. The CDR3 has 16 residues. Per the germline V gene, CDR1 is SGHTA and CDR2 is FQGNSA. The CDR3 sequence is CASSWSGGQGEETQYF. The DNA for the CDR3 is TGTGCCAGCAGCTGGAGCGGGGGACAGGGGGAAGAGACCCAGTACTTC.

V and J are TRBV27 and TRBJ2-1, with 9 positions matching TRBD1. From germline, CDR1 is MNHEY and CDR2 SMNVEV (reference sequence). Trimming took 6 bases from V and 12 from J; bases not matched to a gene: 12. There are 14 residues in the CDR3. In DNA, the CDR3 is TGTGCCAGCAGCCGGGACAGGGTCCCCCGGGGGCAGTTCTTC. Its translation: CASSRDRVPRGQFF.

This clone came up a few times. The CDR3 is CASRDRYNEQFF. The DNA for the CDR3 is TGTGCCAGCCGGGACAGGTACAATGAGCAGTTCTTC. The chain recombines TRBV6-5 with TRBJ2-1; 8 bases are shared with TRBD1. Germline loops: CDR1 MNHEY, CDR2 SVGAGI. V shed 8 bases and J 4 bases; nucleotides not matched to a gene: 1. The CDR3 is 12 amino acids.

This chain uses TRBV19 with TRBJ1-2; D is uncertain. Germline V gives CDR1 LNHDA, CDR2 SQIVND (reference sequence). The germline V and J ends were trimmed by 3 bases and 3 bases, with 8 bases remaining between them. The CDR3 is 13 amino acids. The CDR3 loop reads CASSIGGHYGYTF. DNA of the CDR3: TGTGCCAGTAGTATTGGAGGTCACTATGGCTACACCTTC.

This clone was picked up a small number of times. This sequence joins TRBV7-9 and TRBJ2-5; D possibly corresponds to TRBD2 (7 bases). Germline V gene sequence: CDR1 SEHNR, CDR2 FQNEAQ (reference sequence). V was clipped by 2 bases and J by 5 bases, with 15 bases between them. The CDR3 extends over 15 amino acids. The CDR3 nucleotides read TGTGCCAGCAGCTTAAATGCGGGGGCTTTGGAGACCCAGTACTTC. This encodes CASSLNAGALETQYF.

The CDR3 is CASREGDLGHPQHF. CDR3 nucleotide sequence: TGTGCCAGTAGGGAAGGGGATCTTGGGCACCCCCAGCATTTT. This chain joins TRBV19 and TRBJ1-5; TRBD1 might be the D (5 bases). V lost 6 bases to trimming and J lost 10 bases, with 19 bases between them. CDR1 LNHDA and CDR2 SQIVND come from the germline V gene (reference sequence). The CDR3 is 14 residues long.

This clone was seen more than once but under ten times. The chain joins TRBV7-3 to TRBJ1-2; tentatively, D is TRBD1 (6 bases). Trimming removed 5 bases at V and 7 bases at J, with 14 bases between. Germline CDR1 reads SGHTA; CDR2 reads FQGTGA. The CDR3 sequence is 13 residues long. The CDR3 loop is CASSNPGHLGYTF. CDR3 nucleotides: TGTGCCAGCAGCAATCCGGGACATCTTGGCTACACCTTC.

This clone was seen a handful of times. This chain links TRBV25-1 with TRBJ1-2; 12 positions match TRBD1. CDR3 size: 15 residues. V dropped 5 bases and J dropped 7; count of bases not matched to a gene: 8. Germline V lookup: CDR1 MGHDK, CDR2 SYGVNS. The CDR3 reads CASSSSGQGAGGYTF. The CDR3 bases are TGTGCCAGCAGTTCGTCGGGACAGGGGGCGGGTGGCTACACCTTC.

The rearrangement uses TRBV5-6 and TRBJ1-1, with a tentative D call TRBD1 (5 bases). There are 16 residues in the CDR3. Germline CDR1 reads SGHDT; CDR2 reads YYEEEE. Trimming cost V 3 bases and J 0 bases, with 15 bases left between them. The CDR3 region has the DNA TGTGCCAGCAGCTCCACAGGACGGGCGTTGAACACTGAAGCTTTCTTT. Its protein product is CASSSTGRALNTEAFF.

The chain joins TRBV28 to TRBJ2-1; D not resolved. There are 13 residues in the CDR3. The germline gives CDR1 MDHEN, CDR2 SYDVKM. Trimming took 3 bases from V and 4 from J, leaving 7 bases between them. CDR3 residues: CASSFRRYNEQFF. CDR3 DNA: TGTGCCAGCAGTTTTCGCCGGTACAATGAGCAGTTCTTC.

The chain joins TRBV5-6 to TRBJ2-5; tentative D call: TRBD2 (6 bases). V gave up 0 bases and J gave up 5 bases, with 17 bases separating them. The CDR3 extends over 16 amino acids. CDR1 SGHDT and CDR2 YYEEEE come from the germline V gene. CDR3 amino acids: CASSLAGGTLMETQYF. In DNA form, the CDR3 reads TGTGCCAGCAGCTTGGCCGGAGGGACTCTGATGGAGACCCAGTACTTC.

The chain has TRBV19 and TRBJ1-6, with 9 positions matching TRBD1. Germline assignment: CDR1 LNHDA and CDR2 SQIVND (reference sequence). Trimming took 5 bases from V and 8 from J; bases not matched to a gene: 4. CDR3 length: 14 amino acids. CDR3 DNA sequence: TGTGCCAGTAGTTCGGACAGGGGAGATTCACCCCTCCACTTT. Amino acids: CASSSDRGDSPLHF.

CDR3: CASSLESSGLDTQYF. Written as DNA, the CDR3 is TGTGCCAGCAGCTTAGAGTCTAGCGGTTTAGATACGCAGTATTTT. The chain joins TRBV7-2 to TRBJ2-3; 7 bases line up with TRBD2. J lost 5 bases, V lost 1 base, and 6 bases had no gene match. The CDR3 loop spans 15 amino acids. Germline-derived CDR1 and CDR2 are SGHTA and FQGNSA.

The chain couples TRBV5-1 to TRBJ2-5; D is possibly TRBD1 (6 bases). The CDR3 is 15 residues long. Trimming removed 4 bases at V and 2 bases at J, with 15 bases between. CDR1 SGHRS and CDR2 YFSETQ come from the germline V gene. CDR3 nucleotides: TGCGCCAGCAGCCCTACCCCGACAGGACAAGAGACCCAGTACTTC. Translation: CASSPTPTGQETQYF.

J is TRBJ1-6 and V is TRBV2; perhaps TRBD1 as D (5 bases). The CDR3 is 14 amino acids. Germline V gene lookup returns CDR1 SNHLY and CDR2 FYNNEI. The V gene lost 6 bases and the J gene lost 2 bases, with 8 bases spanning the gap. CDR3 amino acids: CASRTGTYNSPLHF. The DNA of the CDR3 is TGTGCCAGCAGAACAGGAACCTATAATTCACCCCTCCACTTT.

The chain joins TRBV25-1 to TRBJ2-7; 8 bases align to TRBD2. The CDR3 covers 13 residues. The germline CDR1 and CDR2 sequences are MGHDK and SYGVNS. V dropped 6 bases and J dropped 3; count of bases not matched to a gene: 4. The CDR3: CASRSAGVYEQYF. Written as DNA, the CDR3 is TGTGCCAGCAGGTCAGCGGGAGTCTACGAGCAGTACTTC.

Concerning this clone itself: This sample also contains other DNA sequences that code for the same CDR3. The chain recombines TRBV18 with TRBJ2-7; 8 bases fit TRBD1. Looked up from germline, CDR1 is KGHSH and CDR2 is LQKENI. The junction had 2 bases not matched to a gene; V was cut back by 3 bases and J by 1 base. The CDR3 length is 14 residues. Here the CDR3 reads CASSPGQGSYEQYF. The DNA for the CDR3 is TGTGCCAGCTCACCCGGACAGGGTTCCTACGAGCAGTACTTC.

The genes are TRBV7-9 and TRBJ2-1; 12 bases line up with TRBD2. This CDR3 has 15 residues. After removal of 7 bases from V and 5 bases from J, the junction contained 6 bases not matched to a gene. The germline gives CDR1 SEHNR, CDR2 FQNEAQ (reference sequence). The CDR3 spells CASTPLAGGNNEQFF. The DNA for the CDR3 is TGTGCCAGCACACCACTAGCGGGAGGCAACAATGAGCAGTTCTTC.

V usage is TRBV4-1 and J usage is TRBJ2-2, with TRBD1 matching 8 bases. Germline lookup yields CDR1 MGHRA and CDR2 YSYEKL. This CDR3 has 16 residues. The V and J ends lost 4 bases and 6 bases, in that order; junction bases with no gene match: 10. The CDR3 sequence: CASSRGQGISSGELFF. CDR3 nucleotides: TGCGCCAGCAGCCGAGGACAGGGTATTTCTTCCGGGGAGCTGTTTTTT.

The chain recombines TRBV7-9 with TRBJ1-4, with D unresolved. This CDR3 contains 13 residues. CDR1 is SEHNR and CDR2 is FQNEAQ in the germline V gene (reference sequence). With 1 base removed from V and 10 bases from J, the gap between germline ends came to 10 bases. CDR3 loop: CASSLEFLSKLFF. DNA of the CDR3: TGTGCCAGCAGCTTAGAGTTCCTATCAAAACTGTTTTTT. The full variable domain, rest sourced from reference TRBV7-9 and TRBJ1-4, is DTGVSQNPRHKITKRGQNVTFRCDPISEHNRLYWYRQTLGQGPEFLTYFQNEAQLEKSRLLSDRFSAERPKGSFSTLEIQRTEQGDSAMYLCASSLEFLSKLFFGSGTQLSVL.